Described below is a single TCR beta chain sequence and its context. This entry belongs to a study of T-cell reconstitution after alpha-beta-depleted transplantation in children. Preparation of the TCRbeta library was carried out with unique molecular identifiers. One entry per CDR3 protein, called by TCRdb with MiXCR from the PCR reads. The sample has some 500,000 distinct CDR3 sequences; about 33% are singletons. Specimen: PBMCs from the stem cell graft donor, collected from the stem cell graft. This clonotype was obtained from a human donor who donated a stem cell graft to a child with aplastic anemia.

This CDR3 reads CSASRSFPLRGYTF. The CDR3, as DNA: TGCAGTGCTAGTAGGTCATTTCCCCTCAGGGGCTACACCTTC. The V and J genes are TRBV20-1 and TRBJ1-2; D unresolved. The V and J ends lost 3 bases and 8 bases respectively, with 19 bases between them. CDR1 is DFQATT, CDR2 SNEGSKA, per germline (reference sequence). The CDR3 covers 14 residues.